What follows is one T cell receptor (beta chain) and its context. This specimen comes from a study of regulatory T cells in long-lasting Graves disease. Time point: newly diagnosed GD, antithyroid drugs for less than 3 months. Generation of the TCR library employed RNA extracted from PBMCs. Investigators prepared the TCR beta libraries by applying iRepertoire HTBI primers and Arm-PCR of CDR3 regions. MiXCR was run by TCRdb on the multiplex PCR reads, yielding one entry per CDR3 protein. Of 560,000 or so distinct CDR3 sequences in the sample, 16% were seen once. This sample also appeared in a second study, on T cells in Graves' hyperthyroidism and ophthalmopathy.

The input for sequencing was peripheral blood mononuclear cells (PBMCs), taken at new diagnosis, from a patient treated with antithyroid drugs. The TCR was taken from a man between 18 and 35 years old with Graves disease.

CDR3 nucleotide sequence: TGCAGCGTTGTAGTCGGATTGACGAACACCGGGGAGCTGTTTTTT. It specifies CSVVVGLTNTGELFF. This sequence joins TRBV29-1 and TRBJ2-2, with D unclear. Germline V gene data show CDR1 as SQVTM and CDR2 as ANQGSEA. Trimming removed 4 bases from V and 0 bases from J, with 12 bases in between. The CDR3 has 15 residues.